The 29 T cell receptor beta chains below all came from one sample that was sequenced in a study of blood T cell repertoires in COVID-19. Method: immunoSEQ multiplex PCR; TCRdb's copy keeps in-frame clones and lacks some. This table has around 100,000 clones, around 84% appearing once. The material sequenced was peripheral blood. The receptor set was obtained from a woman aged 55-69 years with acute or convalescent COVID-19.

The chain couples TRBV2 to TRBJ1-2, with 10 bases identical to TRBD1. V shed 5 bases and J 8 bases; nucleotides not matched to a gene: 2. Germline V CDR1 and CDR2: SNHLY, FYNNEI. The CDR3 is 12 residues long. CDR3 sequence reads: CASSPGQGGYTF. The CDR3 region has the DNA TGTGCCAGCAGTCCGGGACAGGGGGGCTACACCTTC.

This rearrangement joins TRBV7-9 to TRBJ2-2; D might be TRBD1 (5 bases). CDR3 length: 15 residues. Germline V gene data show CDR1 as SEHNR and CDR2 as FQNEAQ (reference sequence). Trimming removed 7 bases at V and 7 bases at J, with 19 bases between. DNA of the CDR3: TGTGCCAGCACCAAGGGGCTGACAAACGTCGGGGAGCTGTTTTTT. This gives the protein CASTKGLTNVGELFF. Looking up the rest from reference TRBV7-9 and TRBJ2-2 gives the full variable domain: DTGVSQNPRHKITKRGQNVTFRCDPISEHNRLYWYRQTLGQGPEFLTYFQNEAQLEKSRLLSDRFSAERPKGSFSTLEIQRTEQGDSAMYLCASTKGLTNVGELFFGEGSRLTVL.

The gene calls are TRBV30 and TRBJ1-1; TRBD1 is a possible D gene (5 bases). Germline V gene data show CDR1 as GTSNPN and CDR2 as SVGIG (reference sequence). The V gene lost 1 base and the J gene lost 11 bases, with 11 bases spanning the gap. The CDR3 runs to 11 residues. CDR3 protein: CAWSGMGGAFF. The CDR3 nucleotides are TGTGCCTGGAGTGGAATGGGGGGGGCTTTCTTT.

The genes are TRBV19 and TRBJ1-1, with 7 bases aligning to TRBD1. The CDR3 sequence is 14 residues long. Germline-derived CDR1 and CDR2 are LNHDA and SQIVND (reference sequence). After removal of 0 bases from V and 6 bases from J, the junction contained 4 bases not matched to a gene. CDR3 sequence: CASSIERGGAEAFF. The DNA of the CDR3 is TGTGCCAGTAGTATAGAACGAGGGGGCGCTGAAGCTTTCTTT.

This sequence joins TRBV30 and TRBJ1-2, with 10 bases lining up with TRBD1. Germline trimming cut 3 bases from V and 1 base from J; bases unmatched to any gene: 5. CDR1 GTSNPN and CDR2 SVGIG come from the germline V gene (reference sequence). The CDR3 has 15 amino acids. The CDR3: CAWRGGQGVNYGYTF. CDR3 nucleotide sequence: TGTGCCTGGAGGGGAGGACAGGGGGTTAACTATGGCTACACCTTC.

The chain couples TRBV6-5 to TRBJ1-1; 8 positions agree with TRBD1. This CDR3 is built from 14 residues. With 4 bases clipped from V and 4 bases from J, the junction kept 5 bases outside the gene matches. CDR1 MNHEY and CDR2 SVGAGI come from the germline V gene. DNA for the CDR3: TGTGCCAGCAGTTTACAGGGGGTTGCCACTGAAGCTTTCTTT. Protein product: CASSLQGVATEAFF.

The V call is TRBV12-3 or TRBV12-4, the J call TRBJ1-4; perhaps TRBD1 as D (5 bases). V lost 5 bases and J 12 bases, leaving 13 bases between the germline ends. The CDR3 is 12 residues long. This CDR3 reads CASSVREVELFF. CDR3 nucleotide sequence: TGTGCCAGCAGTGTCAGGGAAGTGGAACTGTTTTTT.

V is TRBV2 and J is TRBJ1-5; maybe TRBD1 (5 bases). The ends were cut back, 6 bases at V and 3 bases at J, with 12 bases in the middle. The CDR3 contains 14 residues. The germline V gene encodes CDR1 SNHLY and CDR2 FYNNEI. The CDR3 DNA reads as TGTGCCAGCAGCCCAGACAGCTTCAATCAGCCCCAGCATTTT. Its translation: CASSPDSFNQPQHF.

The chain carries TRBV27 and TRBJ1-4; D possibly corresponds to TRBD1 (5 bases). V lost 5 bases, J lost 12 bases, and 19 bases lay in between. This CDR3 has 14 amino acids. Germline V gives CDR1 MNHEY, CDR2 SMNVEV (reference sequence). DNA of the CDR3: TGTGCCAGCAGTCCTCAGATTAATGAAGGGGAACTGTTTTTT. It codes for CASSPQINEGELFF.

The V gene is TRBV5-1, the J gene TRBJ1-6; the D gene is possibly TRBD1 (5 bases). V was trimmed by 4 bases and J by 7 bases, leaving 18 bases between them. CDR1 and CDR2 (germline): SGHRS, YFSETQ. This CDR3 comprises 16 residues. CDR3 nucleotide sequence: TGCGCCAGCAGCCATGAACAGGACATCGGGAATTCACCCCTCCACTTT. It encodes CASSHEQDIGNSPLHF.

The chain combines TRBV30 with TRBJ2-3; 7 bases match TRBD1. J was trimmed by 10 bases and V by 3 bases; bases with no gene match: 16. The CDR3 spans 15 residues. In germline, CDR1 is GTSNPN, CDR2 SVGIG (reference sequence). The CDR3 reads CAWRFRTGPLGAQYF. The CDR3 DNA sequence: TGTGCCTGGAGATTCCGGACAGGCCCATTGGGTGCGCAGTATTTT.

The J gene is TRBJ1-2, the V gene TRBV3-1 (or the pseudogene TRBV3-2); 7 bases fit TRBD1. Per germline, CDR1 LGHDT and CDR2 YNNKEL (reference sequence). V shed 3 bases and J 7 bases; nucleotides not matched to a gene: 11. The CDR3 has 15 residues. The CDR3 spells CASSHPGTATRGYTF. For the CDR3, the DNA is TGTGCCAGCAGCCACCCCGGGACAGCAACACGTGGCTACACCTTC.

Only a few counts were recorded for this clone. J is TRBJ1-2 and V is TRBV5-1, with D possibly matching TRBD1 (5 bases). The V and J ends lost 0 bases and 5 bases respectively, with 11 bases between them. The CDR3 extends over 14 amino acids. Germline values: CDR1 SGHRS, CDR2 YFSETQ. The CDR3 nucleotides read TGCGCCAGCAGCTTGGACAGGTCAGCGTATGGCTACACCTTC. Translating it yields CASSLDRSAYGYTF.

The rearrangement links TRBV6-5 to TRBJ1-1; D possibly corresponds to TRBD1 (6 bases). Germline CDR1 MNHEY, CDR2 SVGAGI. Trimming removed 2 bases from V and 1 base from J, with 8 bases in between. CDR3 size: 14 residues. CDR3 nucleotide sequence: TGTGCCAGCAGTTACGGACAGCCGAACACTGAAGCTTTCTTT. This encodes CASSYGQPNTEAFF.

This chain connects TRBV9 to TRBJ1-5, with 10 positions matching TRBD1. From germline, CDR1 is SGDLS and CDR2 YYNGEE. J lost 9 bases, V lost 4 bases, and 13 bases had no gene match. The CDR3 contains 16 residues. CDR3 region: CASSLGTGDLGWPQHF. DNA of the CDR3: TGTGCCAGCAGCCTCGGGACAGGGGACCTCGGGTGGCCCCAGCATTTT. The whole variable domain, remainder taken from reference TRBV9 and TRBJ1-5, is DSGVTQTPKHLITATGQRVTLRCSPRSGDLSVYWYQQSLDQGLQFLIQYYNGEERAKGNILERFSAQQFPDLHSELNLSSLELGDSALYFCASSLGTGDLGWPQHFGDGTRLSIL.

The sample holds a few counts of this clone. The rearrangement joins TRBV7-9 to TRBJ2-1; TRBD1 agrees at 7 bases. The V gene end was trimmed by 3 bases and the J gene end by 2 bases; junction bases not matched to a gene: 7. The CDR3 has 16 amino acids. The germline CDR1 and CDR2 sequences are SEHNR and FQNEAQ (reference sequence). The CDR3 nucleotides are TGTGCCAGCAGCTTCTCAGGACAGGTACCCTACAATGAGCAGTTCTTC. Its translation: CASSFSGQVPYNEQFF.

The chain uses TRBV28 and TRBJ1-2, with D possibly matching TRBD1 (6 bases). The CDR3 runs 14 residues. The germline V and J ends were trimmed by 6 bases and 4 bases, with 15 bases remaining between them. The germline V gene has CDR1 MDHEN and CDR2 SYDVKM. In DNA, the CDR3 is TGTGCCAGCAGAAAACAGGGTGTGGGCTATGGCTACACCTTC. It is translated as CASRKQGVGYGYTF.

This sequence joins TRBV4-1 and TRBJ1-1; 7 nucleotides agree with TRBD1. Germline V gives CDR1 MGHRA, CDR2 YSYEKL. This CDR3 contains 17 residues. J lost 5 bases, V lost 1 base, and 13 bases had no gene match. This chain's CDR3 is CASSQALRGGVGTEAFF. CDR3 nucleotide sequence: TGCGCCAGCAGCCAAGCTTTACGAGGGGGCGTTGGGACTGAAGCTTTCTTT.

The gene calls are TRBV6-5 and TRBJ1-2, with D maybe TRBD1 (6 bases). Germline CDR1 reads MNHEY; CDR2 reads SVGAGI. Deletions cut 0 bases from V and 6 bases from J, with 11 bases between. This CDR3 region has 14 residues. The CDR3 coding sequence is TGTGCCAGCAGTTACTCCAGGGGTGTGAATGGCTACACCTTC. Encoded protein: CASSYSRGVNGYTF.

The chain combines TRBV9 with TRBJ1-3; D is ambiguous. The length of the CDR3 is 18 residues. From germline, CDR1 is SGDLS and CDR2 YYNGEE. V lost 0 bases to trimming and J lost 0 bases, with 16 bases between them. CDR3 region: CASSVAGSDIVSGNTIYF. CDR3 coding DNA: TGTGCCAGCAGCGTAGCTGGGAGCGATATCGTCTCTGGAAACACCATATATTTT. The full variable domain, its missing parts supplied by reference TRBV9 and TRBJ1-3, is DSGVTQTPKHLITATGQRVTLRCSPRSGDLSVYWYQQSLDQGLQFLIQYYNGEERAKGNILERFSAQQFPDLHSELNLSSLELGDSALYFCASSVAGSDIVSGNTIYFGEGSWLTVV.

This clone is a singleton in its sample. J is TRBJ2-1 and V is TRBV2, with D possibly being TRBD2 (5 bases). Germline lookup yields CDR1 SNHLY and CDR2 FYNNEI. Trimming removed 4 bases at V and 1 base at J, with 14 bases between. The CDR3 consists of 16 residues. The CDR3 loop reads CASSVRGKISYNEQFF. The CDR3 bases are TGTGCCAGCAGTGTTCGGGGAAAGATTTCCTACAATGAGCAGTTCTTC.

The J gene is TRBJ1-5, the V gene TRBV1. TRBV1 is labeled a pseudogene. The CDR3 has 16 residues. CDR3 region: CTSSQAGNESNQPQHF. In DNA, the CDR3 is TGCACCAGCAGCCAAGCCGGGAATGAGAGCAATCAGCCCCAGCATTTT.

The CDR3 DNA is TGTGCCAGCAGCTTAGGGGGGGCAGATACGCAGTATTTT. It yields the protein CASSLGGADTQYF. This chain connects TRBV11-2 to TRBJ2-3; TRBD2 is a possible D gene (6 bases). CDR3 length equals 13 residues. The germline V and J ends were trimmed by 1 base and 4 bases, with 6 bases remaining between them. Germline V gene lookup returns CDR1 SGHAT and CDR2 FQNNGV.

The rearrangement uses TRBV5-1 and TRBJ2-1, with 13 bases fitting TRBD2. The CDR3 has 16 residues. V lost 4 bases, J lost 8 bases, and 9 bases stayed unmatched. CDR1 and CDR2 from the germline V gene are SGHRS and YFSETQ. In DNA, the CDR3 is TGCGCCAGCAGCAATATACTAGCGGGGGGGCCTGATGAGCAGTTCTTC. The encoded protein is CASSNILAGGPDEQFF.

The CDR3 spells CASSLTGDHQPQHF. The CDR3 bases are TGTGCCAGCAGTCTGACGGGGGATCATCAGCCCCAGCATTTT. This chain connects TRBV9 to TRBJ1-5, with a weak D call TRBD1 (5 bases). V lost 5 bases and J 5 bases, leaving 14 bases between the germline ends. The CDR3 has 14 amino acids. Germline loops: CDR1 SGDLS, CDR2 YYNGEE.

This clone was found once. The chain joins TRBV30 to TRBJ1-1; D is unclear. The CDR3 length is 14 residues. The germline CDR1 and CDR2 sequences are GTSNPN and SVGIG (reference sequence). The V gene lost 0 bases and the J gene lost 0 bases, with 8 bases spanning the gap. CDR3 region: CAWSVETMNTEAFF. CDR3 coding DNA: TGTGCCTGGAGTGTCGAGACAATGAACACTGAAGCTTTCTTT.

The rearrangement joins TRBV7-2 to TRBJ2-5; D not resolved. V lost 2 bases, J lost 7 bases, and 8 bases lay in between. This CDR3 spans 12 amino acids. Germline lookup yields CDR1 SGHTA and CDR2 FQGNSA. The CDR3 DNA reads TGTGCCAGCAGCTTAATCCGCGGGACCCAGTACTTC. It specifies CASSLIRGTQYF.

This CDR3 reads CASSPGTGGGNTIYF. The DNA of the CDR3 is TGTGCCAGCAGCCCCGGGACAGGGGGAGGAAACACCATATATTTT. V is TRBV7-7 and J is TRBJ1-3; TRBD1 matches 11 bases. Germline trimming cut 5 bases from V and 4 bases from J; bases unmatched to any gene: 4. This CDR3 has 15 amino acids. The germline gives CDR1 SSHAT, CDR2 FNYEAQ (reference sequence).

Here the CDR3 DNA reads TGTGCCAGCAGTTTCCGGACAGGGGGCAGTAATTCACCCCTCCACTTT. Its translation: CASSFRTGGSNSPLHF. The chain uses TRBV6-5 and TRBJ1-6, with 11 bases matching TRBD1. There are 16 residues in the CDR3. CDR1 MNHEY and CDR2 SVGAGI come from the germline V gene. V lost 4 bases to trimming and J lost 6 bases; unmatched junction nucleotides: 5.